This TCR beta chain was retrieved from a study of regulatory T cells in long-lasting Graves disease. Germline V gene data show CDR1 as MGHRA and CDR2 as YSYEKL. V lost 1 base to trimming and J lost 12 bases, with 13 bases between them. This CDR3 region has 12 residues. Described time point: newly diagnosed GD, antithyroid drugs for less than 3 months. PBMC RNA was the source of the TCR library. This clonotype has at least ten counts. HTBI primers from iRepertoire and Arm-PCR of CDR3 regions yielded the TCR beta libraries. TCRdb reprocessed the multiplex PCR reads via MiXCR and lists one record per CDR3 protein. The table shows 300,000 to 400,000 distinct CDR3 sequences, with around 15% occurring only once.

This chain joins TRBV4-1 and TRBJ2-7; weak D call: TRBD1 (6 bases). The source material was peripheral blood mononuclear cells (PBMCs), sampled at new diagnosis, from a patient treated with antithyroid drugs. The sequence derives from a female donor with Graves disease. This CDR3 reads CASSQVGGQRYF. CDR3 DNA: TGCGCCAGCAGCCAAGTAGGGGGACAACGGTACTTC.